These T cell receptor beta chains were read from a single sample in a study of T-cell reconstitution after alpha-beta-depleted transplantation in children. TCRdb redid the calling of the PCR reads with MiXCR, one entry per CDR3 protein. The data show 150,000 to 200,000 distinct CDR3 sequences, 5% to 7.5% seen once. The sample in question was PBMCs, obtained before TCRalphabeta/CD19-depleted stem cell transplant. These receptors all stem from a girl less than two years old with combined immunodeficiency, due to receive a stem cell transplant. The CDR3 runs from the conserved cysteine through the conserved F or W.

cdr3_length j_call v_call cdr3_aa
16 TRBJ2-2 TRBV7-2 CASILIWDFYTGELFF
12 TRBJ1-2 TRBV12-3/TRBV12-4 CASNPQGLGYTF
16 TRBJ2-7 TRBV4-1 CASSQDSGLAAYEQYF
12 TRBJ2-7 TRBV27 CASSVTPYEQYF
16 TRBJ2-3 TRBV4-3 CASSQDRTGGTDTQYF
12 TRBJ2-1 TRBV29-1 CSVVTGYNEQFF
15 TRBJ2-7 TRBV5-1 CASSYSGGSSYEQYF
19 TRBJ2-5 TRBV18 CASSPRRTGGDQYQETQYF
16 TRBJ2-7 TRBV5-1 CASSVKSGLRNYEQYF
12 TRBJ2-1 TRBV12-3/TRBV12-4 CASSLALNEQFF
17 TRBJ2-7 TRBV27 CASSLSPFGRGSYEQYF
16 TRBJ2-5 TRBV6-2/TRBV6-3 CASSYDLVGYQETQYF
15 TRBJ2-1 TRBV5-1 CASATERERVNEQFF
15 TRBJ2-7 TRBV9 CASSVGSGGAYEQYF
18 TRBJ2-1 TRBV20-1 CSASSSSGVSVSYNEQFF
14 TRBJ2-7 TRBV5-5 CASWGQVETYEQYF